A single sample gave rise to the 11 T cell receptor beta chains below, sequenced in a study of CXCR3-negative and CXCR3-positive naive CD8 T cells. Study-wide results and limits: More hydrophobic TRB CDR3s were found in CXCR3-positive naive cells than in CXCR3-negative naive cells.

Antigen specificity for these receptors is unknown. Each TRB cDNA library was prepared by 5' RACE (with UMI labels). After re-calling the 5' RACE reads, TCRdb lists one entry per CDR3 protein, DNA absent. Its table lists approximately 59,000 distinct CDR3 sequences. Sequencing was carried out using naive CXCR3+ CD8+ T cells from blood. The subset is: CD45RO-CCR7+CD27+CD95- naive CD8+ T cells expressing CXCR3 (TNR3+). The receptors stem from a human donor in good health. Some clones in this sample may be carry-over from other donors' samples.

J is TRBJ2-5 and V is TRBV6-1; TCRdb proposes TRBD2, but this gene call is untestable without DNA. The CDR3 is 14 amino acids. Germline V lookup: CDR1 MNHNS, CDR2 SASEGT. Here the CDR3 reads CASSPRASKETQYF.

The genes are TRBV7-6 and TRBJ2-1; TCRdb designates TRBD1, a call that cannot be tested without DNA. CDR3 length: 15 residues. CDR1 SGHVS and CDR2 FNYEAQ come from the germline V gene. The CDR3 protein is CASSPGERGYNEQFF.

V and J are TRBV11-2 and TRBJ2-3. The length of the CDR3 is 15 residues. The germline V gene has CDR1 SGHAT and CDR2 FQNNGV. CDR3 amino acids: CASSLGWVSTDTQYF.

The chain is built from TRBV7-3 and TRBJ2-1. The CDR3 is made up of 13 amino acids. From germline, CDR1 is SGHTA and CDR2 FQGTGA. The chain's CDR3 is CASSSTSYNEQFF.

This rearrangement joins TRBV20-1 to TRBJ2-7. The CDR3 is 15 residues long. Germline V gene lookup returns CDR1 DFQATT and CDR2 SNEGSKA (reference sequence). CDR3 sequence: CSAREQDRTSYEQYF.

The chain recombines TRBV7-2 with TRBJ2-5; as DNA is missing, the TRBD2 call by TCRdb cannot be tested. Germline CDR1 reads SGHTA; CDR2 reads FQGNSA. The CDR3 runs to 17 residues. CDR3 protein: CASSPGLAGGEQETQYF.

The chain links TRBV20-1 to TRBJ2-7; the TCRdb D gene call, TRBD2, has no DNA to confirm it. This CDR3 has 16 amino acids. Germline V gene lookup returns CDR1 DFQATT and CDR2 SNEGSKA (reference sequence). This chain's CDR3 is CSARGRTSGLNYEQYF.

The V and J genes are TRBV29-1 and TRBJ2-7; the TRBD1 assignment by TCRdb is unverifiable without DNA. The CDR3 sequence is 13 residues long. Germline values: CDR1 SQVTM, CDR2 ANQGSEA. The CDR3 region is CSVLTGVYYEQYF.

The V gene is TRBV7-9, the J gene TRBJ2-1; lacking DNA, the TRBD2 call made by TCRdb goes unchecked. The CDR3 totals 16 residues. The germline gives CDR1 SEHNR, CDR2 FQNEAQ (reference sequence). CDR3 protein: CASSPSGLAGYNEQFF.

The J gene is TRBJ1-6, the V gene TRBV7-8; TCRdb picks TRBD1, but there is no DNA to check that call. Germline V CDR1 and CDR2: SGHVS, FQNEAQ. There are 12 residues in the CDR3. CDR3: CASRDRNSPLHF.

The chain carries TRBV2 and TRBJ2-7; TCRdb gives TRBD1 as the D gene, but with no DNA this cannot be confirmed. Per the germline V gene, CDR1 is SNHLY and CDR2 is FYNNEI. CDR3 length: 17 residues. The chain's CDR3 is CASSEDGGTGSVHEQYF.